This T cell receptor (beta chain) was identified during a study of PD-1 blockade in classical Hodgkin lymphoma (dated by TCRdb to the early 2020s). Regarding the complete study: Nivolumab dosing was 3 mg/kg intravenously every 2 weeks, continuing until either disease progression or unacceptable toxicity. The study used TCR beta sequencing and CyTOF to define a peripheral blood immune signature of response to PD-1 blockade in classical Hodgkin lymphoma.

The junction shows trimming of 4 bases on V and 5 bases on J, plus 18 bases between the germline ends. The CDR3 contains 15 residues, cysteine and phenylalanine counted. The entry retains the CDR3 DNA only, 45 bases that are in frame from base 1. Reading the germline V gene gives CDR1 SGHRS and CDR2 YFSETQ. Results the study describes overall, beyond this receptor: Among trial patients, those achieving complete response had baseline diversity similar to that of newly diagnosed patients, while diversity was significantly lower in partial responders and progressors. Diversity was lower in patients who began nivolumab less than 1 year after ASCT, so these patients were left out of later analyses to avoid confounding by immune reconstitution. Baseline TCR diversity was reported to be lower in newly diagnosed patients than in healthy donors and to be lower still in relapsed/refractory patients. A significant rise by C4D1 was seen in CD4+ but not CD8+ TCR diversity (p=0.0027 vs p=0.16), with the rise being most apparent in complete responders (p=0.02). Only a single clinical trial cohort was studied, and what caused the repertoire differences, possibly disease activity or prior therapy, remained undefined.

This clone has only a few counts. No antigen is known for it. Per-base qualities were not stored, and no clone one base away is much larger. This specimen's time point label, per the study, means: cycle 2 day 1 (C2D1) of nivolumab. Every trial patient had relapsed after autologous stem cell transplantation, and cohorts A, B and C differed in prior brentuximab vedotin exposure. The trial cohort was composed of about 60 patients with relapsed/refractory classical Hodgkin lymphoma, for whom complete response, partial response or progressive disease was recorded as best overall response. In the multi-cohort phase II CheckMate 205 trial, trial patients received single-agent nivolumab. An independent review committee assessed best overall response by applying the 2007 International Working Group response criteria. Trial PBMCs were collected immediately before nivolumab initiation (C1D1) and during therapy at cycle 2 day 1 and cycle 4 day 1. Peripheral blood was collected in 8 mL Vacutainer Cell Preparation Tubes, from which PBMCs were isolated by centrifugation and then cryopreserved.

The Qiagen DNeasy kit was used to extract genomic DNA from unsorted PBMCs and from the negatively selected CD4+ and CD8+ fractions. TCR beta CDR3 regions were amplified by immunoSEQ multiplex PCR using primers annealing to V and J segments. A synthetic immune receptor repertoire was used to minimize amplification bias, and remaining bias was computationally removed after sequencing. The paper's processing steps were these. Custom Python scripts were used to quantify repertoire diversity as the Shannon entropy index. Unsorted, CD4+ and CD8+ repertoires were analyzed separately, except for combined analyses in which CD4+ and CD8+ sequences were merged in silico. Clonal expansion was defined as at least a 2-fold frequency increase after treatment relative to C1D1, with a pseudocount of 0.5 for undetected baseline clones. Singleton clones were defined as clones with 0 or 1 copy at C1D1, and non-singleton clones were defined as clones with 2 or more copies. By matching protein sequences in sorted samples from the same patient, clones expanded in unsorted samples were annotated as CD4+, CD8+ or unknown. Diversity changes from C1D1 to C4D1 were tested in paired samples using Wilcoxon tests. TCRdb holds this immuneACCESS table with in-frame rearrangements only. Some clones are missing; in checked studies, unresolved V genes explain under half, and the rest has no known cause. V and J calls and clone size are as listed in that table; D and trimming were resolved from the DNA. The sample table contains about 110,000 clones; only one count was recorded for 80% to 90% of them. 20% of the sample rests with the top ten.

Sequencing was performed on peripheral blood mononuclear cells (PBMCs), taken before the second cycle of nivolumab. The sequence joins TRBV5-1 to TRBJ1-1; there is no confident call for the D gene. This TCR was sampled from a human donor with classical Hodgkin lymphoma. The nucleotides are TGCGCCAGCAGCCAGACGGACCCCGCCGAAACTGAAGCTTTCTTT. The translation is CASSQTDPAETEAFF.